This TCR beta chain stems from a study of blood T cells in healthy people across ages. Notes on this clonotype: Its antigen is as yet unknown.

Combining a sample-barcoded 5' primer with a J-beta primer mix, a second PCR ran for roughly 7 to 12 cycles. CDR3-containing paired-end reads numbered at least 2.5 million in each sample. In TCRdb, the 5' RACE reads were re-called with MiXCR into one record per CDR3 protein. The table lists approximately 810,000 distinct CDR3 sequences, around 28% of them singletons. Study-level points and caveats: A roughly linear age-dependent decrease characterized TCR beta diversity per million T cells. Across samples, TCR beta diversity tracked strongly with naive T cell percentage.

The CDR3 runs to 15 residues. This chain uses TRBV21-1 with TRBJ2-2; no check of the table's D call, TRBD1, against the DNA was made. TRBV21-1 is labeled a pseudogene. The sequenced sample consisted of blood. This receptor was obtained from a woman of 80 years or more in good health. The DNA for the CDR3 is TGTGCCAGCAGCCACAGGGGGAGTAACACCGGGGAGCTGTTTTTT. Amino acid sequence: CASSHRGSNTGELFF.